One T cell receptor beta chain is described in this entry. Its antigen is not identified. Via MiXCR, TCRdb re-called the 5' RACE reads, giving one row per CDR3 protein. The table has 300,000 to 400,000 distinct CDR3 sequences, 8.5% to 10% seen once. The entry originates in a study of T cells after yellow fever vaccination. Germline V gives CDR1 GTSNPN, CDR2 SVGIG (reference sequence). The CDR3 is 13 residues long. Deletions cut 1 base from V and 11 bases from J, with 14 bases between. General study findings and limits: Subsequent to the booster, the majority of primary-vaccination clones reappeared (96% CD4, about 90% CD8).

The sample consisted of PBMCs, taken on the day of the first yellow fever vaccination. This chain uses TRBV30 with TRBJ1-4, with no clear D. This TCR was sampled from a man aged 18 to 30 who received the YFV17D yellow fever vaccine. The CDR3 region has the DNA TGTGCCTGGAGTGCGAGGGTCTCTTTTAAACTGTTTTTT. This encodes CAWSARVSFKLFF.